This entry features one T cell receptor (beta chain) sequence. The antigen is undetermined. Researchers attached unique molecular identifiers to individual cDNA molecules. One entry per CDR3 protein results from TCRdb running MiXCR on the 5' RACE reads. Of about 77,000 distinct CDR3 sequences listed, around 17% are singletons. This sample is part of a study of early T cells in non-severe SARS-CoV-2 infection. Study-wide context: Alpha and beta chains were unpaired, from unsorted whole-blood bulk RNA. Study results and limitations: CD4 and private specificities were missed by VDJdb matching, which favored anti-spike CD8 responses.

Sequencing was performed on whole blood. This sequence was found in an adult who was a healthcare worker with PCR-confirmed SARS-CoV-2 infection or an uninfected control (not recorded which).

CDR3 region: CSARGPGQFYWNTEAFF. In DNA, the CDR3 is TGCAGTGCTAGGGGTCCGGGACAGTTTTATTGGAACACTGAAGCTTTCTTT. V usage is TRBV20-1 and J usage is TRBJ1-1; 7 bases line up with TRBD1. The junction had 14 bases not matched to a gene; V was cut back by 3 bases and J by 1 base. The CDR3 spans 17 residues. Germline CDR1 reads DFQATT; CDR2 reads SNEGSKA (reference sequence).